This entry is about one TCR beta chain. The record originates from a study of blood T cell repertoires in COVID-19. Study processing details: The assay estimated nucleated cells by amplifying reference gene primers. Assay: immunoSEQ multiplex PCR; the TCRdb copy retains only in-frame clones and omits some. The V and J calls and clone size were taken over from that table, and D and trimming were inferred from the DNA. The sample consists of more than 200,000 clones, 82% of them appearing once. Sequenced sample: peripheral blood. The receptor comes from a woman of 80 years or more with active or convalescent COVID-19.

The CDR3 here is CASSDRQGRTDTQYF. The CDR3 nucleotides are TGTGCCAGCAGTGACCGACAGGGCCGCACAGATACGCAGTATTTT. V and J are TRBV25-1 and TRBJ2-3; 7 positions agree with TRBD1. V lost 3 bases to trimming and J lost 1 base; unmatched junction nucleotides: 4. This CDR3 region has 15 residues. In germline, CDR1 is MGHDK, CDR2 SYGVNS.